This T cell receptor (beta chain) was recovered during a study of blood T cell repertoires in COVID-19. TCRdb's copy holds only in-frame clones and misses some; the assay was immunoSEQ multiplex PCR. The sample records approximately 390,000 clones, around 87% being singletons. Self-reported history from a screening survey and questionnaire set each donor's cohort. The CDR3 length is 15 residues. V was shortened by 2 bases and J by 2 bases, with 12 bases between the two germline ends. Germline-derived CDR1 and CDR2 are ENHRY and SYGVKD. This sequence was found in a woman aged 50 to 65 who had recovered from COVID-19. Sequencing was done on a sample of PBMCs or T cells enriched from blood (not recorded which). V is TRBV10-3 and J is TRBJ2-5; D is perhaps TRBD1 (6 bases). The CDR3 loop reads CAISEPYREQETQYF. For the CDR3, the DNA is TGTGCCATCAGTGAGCCTTACAGGGAACAAGAGACCCAGTACTTC.